One and the same sample provided the 20 T cell receptor beta chains below, sequenced in a study of early T cells in non-severe SARS-CoV-2 infection. TCRdb independently ran MiXCR on the 5' RACE reads; one entry per CDR3 protein. The sample holds around 44,000 distinct CDR3 sequences, over 7.5% seen once. Specimen: whole blood. The receptors derive from an adult who was a healthcare worker with PCR-confirmed SARS-CoV-2 infection or an uninfected control (not recorded which).

Many counts were recorded for this clonotype. The chain recombines TRBV7-9 with TRBJ1-2, with TRBD1 matching over 8 bases. The CDR3 loop spans 15 amino acids. V gave up 5 bases and J gave up 5 bases; unmatched junction bases: 10. Germline V gene data show CDR1 as SEHNR and CDR2 as FQNEAQ (reference sequence). CDR3 protein: CASSQRTGPRYGYTF. The CDR3 DNA is TGTGCCAGCAGCCAACGGACAGGGCCGAGGTATGGCTACACCTTC.

Ten or more counts support this clonotype. The J gene is TRBJ2-3, the V gene TRBV12-3 or TRBV12-4, with 7 bases identical to TRBD1. V lost 7 bases and J lost 5; bases outside the gene matches: 9. This CDR3 region has 14 residues. CDR3 region: CASMETGTKDTQYF. CDR3 nucleotide sequence: TGTGCCAGCATGGAGACAGGGACAAAAGATACGCAGTATTTT.

The chain carries TRBV29-1 and TRBJ2-1, with 8 bases identical to TRBD1. The V gene's germline CDR1 is SQVTM and CDR2 ANQGSEA. This CDR3 spans 16 amino acids. V shed 2 bases, J shed 0 bases, and the junction held 6 bases outside the gene matches. CDR3 loop: CSVEPQDRGSYNEQFF. The CDR3 DNA reads as TGCAGCGTTGAACCCCAAGACAGGGGCTCCTACAATGAGCAGTTCTTC.

This clonotype has a handful of counts. The chain joins TRBV5-1 to TRBJ2-7; D is possibly TRBD1 or TRBD2 (5 bases each). V was shortened by 4 bases and J by 0 bases, with 14 bases between the two germline ends. The CDR3 totals 15 residues. Germline V gene lookup returns CDR1 SGHRS and CDR2 YFSETQ. Here the CDR3 reads CASSPGTRGSYEQYF. The CDR3 nucleotides are TGCGCCAGCAGCCCGGGGACCCGGGGCTCCTACGAGCAGTACTTC.

J is TRBJ2-1 and V is TRBV28; possibly TRBD2 for D (6 bases). This CDR3 region has 15 residues. In germline, CDR1 is MDHEN, CDR2 SYDVKM. V gave up 3 bases and J gave up 4 bases, with 13 bases separating them. The CDR3 protein is CASSFRGSGYNEQFF. The CDR3 coding sequence is TGTGCCAGCAGTTTTCGTGGTAGCGGTTACAATGAGCAGTTCTTC.

This clonotype was seen at least ten times. The CDR3 here is CASGRQGLIYNEQFF. CDR3 DNA sequence: TGTGCCAGCGGAAGACAGGGACTAATCTACAATGAGCAGTTCTTC. This chain uses TRBV11-2 with TRBJ2-1, with D perhaps assigned TRBD1 or TRBD2 (7 bases each). Germline V gene lookup returns CDR1 SGHAT and CDR2 FQNNGV. This CDR3 spans 15 amino acids. V lost 8 bases to trimming and J lost 3 bases, with 17 bases between them.

The genes are TRBV6-5 and TRBJ2-5, with a weak D call TRBD1 (5 bases). The CDR3 has 17 amino acids. Germline CDR1 and CDR2: MNHEY and SVGAGI. V gave up 0 bases and J gave up 5 bases, with 19 bases separating them. The CDR3 DNA is TGTGCCAGCAGTTACTCCCCTTTAAACTTGACAGCGGAGACCCAGTACTTC. It codes for CASSYSPLNLTAETQYF.

Worth noting for this clonotype: One base away lies a much larger clone, so this may be a sequencing read error. This chain uses TRBV11-3 with TRBJ1-1; 7 nucleotides match TRBD1. Looked up from germline, CDR1 is SGHNT and CDR2 is YENEEA. The CDR3 length is 15 residues. The chain's CDR3 is CVSSHTGARGTEAFF. In nucleotides, the CDR3 is TGTGTCAGCAGCCATACAGGGGCCAGGGGCACTGAAGCTTTCTTT.

The rearrangement uses TRBV29-1 and TRBJ2-7; tentative D call: TRBD1 (6 bases). This CDR3 has 13 amino acids. Trimming pared 5 bases from V and 3 bases from J, leaving 14 bases between. CDR1 and CDR2 (germline): SQVTM, ANQGSEA. The CDR3: CSVRPTGVYEQYF. The CDR3 nucleotides are TGCAGCGTTCGCCCGACAGGAGTCTACGAGCAGTACTTC.

V and J are TRBV11-1 and TRBJ1-4; 7 nucleotides line up with TRBD1. This CDR3 comprises 15 residues. Germline V gives CDR1 SGHAT, CDR2 FQDESV (reference sequence). V shed 5 bases, J shed 8 bases, and the junction held 11 bases outside the gene matches. For the CDR3, the DNA is TGTGCCAGCAGCCAAGGCGGACAGGTAGAAGAAAAACTGTTTTTT. This codes for CASSQGGQVEEKLFF.

This clonotype was observed many times. The chain has TRBV11-2 and TRBJ1-1; D is undetermined. The germline V and J ends were trimmed by 3 bases and 5 bases, with 13 bases remaining between them. CDR1 is SGHAT and CDR2 is FQNNGV in the germline V gene. This CDR3 comprises 14 residues. The CDR3 sequence: CASSFKTRGTEAFF. In DNA form, the CDR3 reads TGTGCCAGCAGCTTCAAAACCCGAGGGACTGAAGCTTTCTTT.

The rearrangement uses TRBV7-9 and TRBJ2-1; a possible D gene is TRBD2 (5 bases). The CDR3 runs 16 residues. Germline loops: CDR1 SEHNR, CDR2 FQNEAQ (reference sequence). Trimming removed 4 bases at V and 0 bases at J, with 13 bases between. This chain's CDR3 is CASSSGGLSSYNEQFF. CDR3 nucleotides: TGTGCCAGCAGCTCTGGAGGCCTGAGCTCCTACAATGAGCAGTTCTTC.

The chain employs TRBV19 and TRBJ1-5; no definite D call. There are 14 residues in the CDR3. In germline, CDR1 is LNHDA, CDR2 SQIVND (reference sequence). Trimming cost V 6 bases and J 0 bases, with 9 bases left between them. The CDR3 loop reads CASRVRHSNQPQHF. CDR3 nucleotides: TGTGCCAGTAGGGTAAGACATAGCAATCAGCCCCAGCATTTT. The full variable domain, its missing parts supplied by reference TRBV19 and TRBJ1-5, is DGGITQSPKYLFRKEGQNVTLSCEQNLNHDAMYWYRQDPGQGLRLIYYSQIVNDFQKGDIAEGYSVSREKKESFPLTVTSAQKNPTAFYLCASRVRHSNQPQHFGDGTRLSIL.

This clonotype was seen more than once but under ten times. This chain links TRBV7-2 with TRBJ1-4; TRBD1 agrees at 8 bases. The CDR3 contains 14 residues. The ends lost 2 bases at V and 8 bases at J; junction bases unmatched: 4. The germline gives CDR1 SGHTA, CDR2 FQGNSA. The CDR3 coding sequence is TGTGCCAGCAGCTTACGACAGGGGCAAGAAAAACTGTTTTTT. As protein: CASSLRQGQEKLFF.

In this sample, this clonotype turned up a few times. This chain uses TRBV7-2 with TRBJ2-7, with D unclear. Germline CDR1 and CDR2: SGHTA and FQGNSA. V was trimmed by 6 bases and J by 2 bases, leaving 14 bases between them. CDR3 length equals 14 residues. The CDR3 nucleotides read TGTGCCAGCAGTCCAGCCGGGCCAACCTACGAGCAGTACTTC. Translation gives CASSPAGPTYEQYF.

This clonotype turned up a few times. The chain uses TRBV9 and TRBJ2-1, with TRBD2 identical over 11 bases. The ends lost 3 bases at V and 4 bases at J; junction bases unmatched: 3. This CDR3 is 15 amino acids long. Germline V gene sequence: CDR1 SGDLS, CDR2 YYNGEE. CDR3 sequence: CASSELAGVYNEQFF. CDR3 bases: TGTGCCAGCAGCGAACTAGCGGGGGTATACAATGAGCAGTTCTTC.

This sequence joins TRBV3-1 and TRBJ1-5; no firm D call. The CDR3 runs 13 residues. The germline V and J ends were trimmed by 1 base and 3 bases, with 4 bases remaining between them. CDR1 and CDR2 from the germline V gene are LGHDT and YNNKEL (reference sequence). The CDR3 region is CASSQGANQPQHF. The CDR3 DNA follows: TGTGCCAGCAGCCAAGGGGCCAATCAGCCCCAGCATTTT.

The rearrangement joins TRBV6-1 to TRBJ2-7; 7 positions agree with TRBD2. This CDR3 has 13 amino acids. V shed 8 bases, J shed 1 base, and the junction held 5 bases outside the gene matches. Germline CDR1 reads MNHNS; CDR2 reads SASEGT. CDR3 region: CASPRGGSYEQYF. The CDR3 DNA is TGTGCCAGCCCTCGCGGGGGTTCCTACGAGCAGTACTTC.

This clonotype showed up just a few times. The V call is TRBV11-1, the J call TRBJ2-7; the D gene is possibly TRBD1 (6 bases). V dropped 1 base and J dropped 3 bases, with 13 bases sitting between them. CDR3 length: 15 residues. Germline V gene data show CDR1 as SGHAT and CDR2 as FQDESV (reference sequence). The DNA for the CDR3 is TGTGCCAGCAGCTTAGGGCAGGGGCAATTCTACGAGCAGTACTTC. Its translation is CASSLGQGQFYEQYF. The full variable domain, in which reference TRBV11-1 and TRBJ2-7 provide the parts outside the CDR3, is EAEVAQSPRYKITEKSQAVAFWCDPISGHATLYWYRQILGQGPELLVQFQDESVVDDSQLPKDRFSAERLKGVDSTLKIQPAELGDSAMYLCASSLGQGQFYEQYFGPGTRLTVT.

This clonotype was observed a few times. The chain employs TRBV9 and TRBJ1-1; possibly TRBD1 for D (6 bases). V was clipped by 4 bases and J by 0 bases, with 16 bases between them. Germline CDR1 is SGDLS and CDR2 is YYNGEE. CDR3 length equals 16 residues. CDR3 DNA sequence: TGTGCCAGCAGCCCCTATCTGGGGGCAATGAACACTGAAGCTTTCTTT. It encodes CASSPYLGAMNTEAFF.